The entry below describes one T cell receptor beta chain. Authors' methods: Amplified reference gene primers provided the basis for estimating nucleated cell counts. Method: immunoSEQ multiplex PCR; TCRdb's copy keeps in-frame clones and lacks some. The V and J calls and clone size were taken over from that table, and D and trimming were inferred from the DNA. The repertoire holds approximately 230,000 clones, with 65% to 85% as singletons. V shed 8 bases and J shed 4 bases, with 14 bases lying between them. Germline CDR1 and CDR2: GTSNPN and SVGIG (reference sequence). The CDR3 has 12 amino acids. The sample originates from a study of blood T cell repertoires in COVID-19. About the research overall: PBMCs, B-cell-depleted T cells, or T cells were the source of the cDNA or gDNA that made up the material.

J is TRBJ1-1 and V is TRBV30; the D gene is possibly TRBD1 (5 bases). This sequence originates from a woman aged 40-49 years with active or convalescent COVID-19. Sequencing was done on a sample of peripheral blood. As DNA, the CDR3 is TGTGCCCAGGGTTACGCCCCCACTGAAGCTTTCTTT. The encoded protein is CAQGYAPTEAFF.